Below, 25 T cell receptor beta chains from the same sample are listed, as sequenced in a study of response to subunit inactivated influenza vaccine. From the RT-PCR reads, TCRdb called clonotypes with MiXCR, one entry per CDR3 protein. The table includes under 950,000 distinct CDR3 sequences, around 20% detected once. The material sequenced was PBMCs from blood, taken more than 4 days after vaccination. The receptors shown here come from a man in his fifties or sixties who received an inactivated influenza vaccine.

This clonotype was counted between two and nine times. This chain connects TRBV20-1 to TRBJ2-7; 13 bases fit TRBD2. There are 17 residues in the CDR3. The V gene's germline CDR1 is DFQATT and CDR2 SNEGSKA (reference sequence). V was clipped by 5 bases and J by 2 bases; unmatched bases: 12. For the CDR3, the DNA is TGCAGTGCTGGCACCTTCGACGGGACTAGCGGGACCTACGAGCAGTACTTC. Encoded protein: CSAGTFDGTSGTYEQYF.

In this sample, this clonotype turned up a few times. The chain has TRBV2 and TRBJ2-1; D gene ambiguous. Germline loops: CDR1 SNHLY, CDR2 FYNNEI. Trimming took off 4 bases at V and 3 bases at J, with 7 bases between the two ends. The CDR3 is 13 amino acids. CDR3 DNA: TGTGCCAGCAGTGGCGACTTCTACAATGAGCAGTTCTTC. As protein: CASSGDFYNEQFF.

The chain has TRBV4-2 and TRBJ1-6; TRBD1 aligns across 7 bases. Germline assignment: CDR1 LGHNA and CDR2 YNFKEQ. The CDR3 sequence is 18 residues long. V was pared by 4 bases and J by 6 bases, with 15 bases of the junction left unmatched. The CDR3 loop reads CASSPGGLGGERNSPLHF. The CDR3 coding sequence is TGTGCCAGCAGCCCAGGGGGATTGGGGGGAGAACGTAATTCACCCCTCCACTTT.

This clonotype has ten or more counts. The rearrangement joins TRBV6-2 or TRBV6-3 to TRBJ2-7, with 11 bases that match TRBD2. After removal of 6 bases from V and 4 bases from J, the junction contained 2 bases not matched to a gene. The germline V gene has CDR1 MNHEY and CDR2 SVGEGT. The CDR3 loop spans 13 amino acids. The CDR3 loop reads CASRLAGAYEQYF. CDR3 DNA: TGTGCCAGCAGACTAGCGGGGGCTTACGAGCAGTACTTC.

This clonotype was recorded at least ten times. This sequence joins TRBV7-2 and TRBJ1-1; unclear D gene. Germline values: CDR1 SGHTA, CDR2 FQGNSA. The V end was cut by 2 bases, the J end by 4 bases, with 5 bases between. The CDR3 sequence is 12 residues long. Written as DNA, the CDR3 is TGTGCCAGCAGCTTAATAGGCACTGAAGCTTTCTTT. This encodes CASSLIGTEAFF.

There are many counts of this clonotype. The V gene is TRBV12-3 or TRBV12-4, the J gene TRBJ1-2; the D is unclear. The CDR3 extends over 12 amino acids. V gave up 6 bases and J gave up 8 bases, with 13 bases separating them. The chain's CDR3 is CASSRDAAGYTF. Here the CDR3 DNA reads TGTGCCAGCAGCCGTGATGCTGCGGGCTACACCTTC.

Ten or more counts support this clonotype. This rearrangement joins TRBV7-9 to TRBJ2-1; TRBD2 matches at 11 bases. This CDR3 has 16 amino acids. With 4 bases clipped from V and 3 bases from J, the junction kept 5 bases outside the gene matches. Per the germline V gene, CDR1 is SEHNR and CDR2 is FQNEAQ (reference sequence). CDR3 DNA sequence: TGTGCCAGCAGCTCTACCGGGACTAGCGGCTACAATGAGCAGTTCTTC. It specifies CASSSTGTSGYNEQFF. The full variable domain, completed using reference TRBV7-9 and TRBJ2-1, is DTGVSQNPRHKITKRGQNVTFRCDPISEHNRLYWYRQTLGQGPEFLTYFQNEAQLEKSRLLSDRFSAERPKGSFSTLEIQRTEQGDSAMYLCASSSTGTSGYNEQFFGPGTRLTVL.

The V gene is TRBV5-1, the J gene TRBJ1-1, with D uncertain. The CDR3 has 13 residues. The V gene's germline CDR1 is SGHRS and CDR2 YFSETQ. The V gene lost 4 bases and the J gene lost 1 base, with 8 bases spanning the gap. The CDR3 nucleotides are TGCGCCAGCAGCCGGCCGCCGAACACTGAAGCTTTCTTT. Encoded protein: CASSRPPNTEAFF.

In this sample, this clonotype turned up a few times. This sequence joins TRBV12-3 or TRBV12-4 and TRBJ2-3; weak D call: TRBD2 (5 bases). V shed 5 bases and J shed 1 base, with 13 bases lying between them. This CDR3 is 15 amino acids long. The CDR3 coding sequence is TGTGCCAGCAGTCCGACACCCGGGGGCACAGATACGCAGTATTTT. As protein: CASSPTPGGTDTQYF.

J is TRBJ2-3 and V is TRBV12-3 or TRBV12-4; no definite D call. Deletions cut 6 bases from V and 0 bases from J, with 13 bases between. This CDR3 contains 15 residues. CDR3 bases: TGTGCCAGCAGCCGAGACACTTATAGCACAGATACGCAGTATTTT. This encodes CASSRDTYSTDTQYF.

J is TRBJ2-2 and V is TRBV6-2 or TRBV6-3; D uncertain. The length of the CDR3 is 15 residues. The germline CDR1 and CDR2 sequences are MNHEY and SVGEGT. V lost 7 bases, J lost 0 bases, and 12 bases lay in between. CDR3: CASKTYNANTGELFF. In nucleotides, the CDR3 is TGTGCCAGCAAAACCTACAACGCGAACACCGGGGAGCTGTTTTTT.

The V call is TRBV12-3 or TRBV12-4, the J call TRBJ2-1; D ambiguous. V lost 6 bases and J lost 10, with 10 bases in between. The CDR3 is 11 residues long. CDR3 in DNA: TGTGCCAGCAGCCGCGTGCGGGAGCAGTTCTTC. Its translation is CASSRVREQFF.

The sample holds a few counts of this clonotype. The chain is built from TRBV6-2 or TRBV6-3 and TRBJ2-3, with D possibly being TRBD1 or TRBD2 (5 bases each). V lost 10 bases and J lost 0, with 14 bases in between. CDR3 size: 14 residues. The germline V gene has CDR1 MNHEY and CDR2 SVGEGT. The DNA for the CDR3 is TGTGCCATTGGGACGGCTGCTAGCACAGATACGCAGTATTTT. Translated: CAIGTAASTDTQYF.

The rearrangement uses TRBV20-1 and TRBJ2-1; the D is unclear. Germline V gives CDR1 DFQATT, CDR2 SNEGSKA (reference sequence). There are 12 residues in the CDR3. Trimming removed 2 bases at V and 10 bases at J, with 12 bases between. The CDR3 reads CSARNWHGEQFF. The CDR3 DNA reads TGCAGTGCTAGAAACTGGCACGGGGAGCAGTTCTTC.

This clonotype was counted a few times. This rearrangement joins TRBV5-6 to TRBJ1-2; D is unresolved. CDR3 length: 14 residues. Germline loops: CDR1 SGHDT, CDR2 YYEEEE. Deletions cut 6 bases from V and 3 bases from J, with 15 bases between. The CDR3 DNA reads TGTGCCAGCACCCTGGAGGCAGGAGACTATGGCTACACCTTC. Its protein is CASTLEAGDYGYTF.

This clonotype came up a few times. This rearrangement joins TRBV6-2 or TRBV6-3 to TRBJ1-5; D is perhaps TRBD1 (5 bases). Germline assignment: CDR1 MNHEY and CDR2 SVGEGT. This CDR3 contains 15 residues. Trimming took off 4 bases at V and 1 base at J, with 11 bases between the two ends. The CDR3 region has the DNA TGTGCCAGCAGTTTCTATGGGGGGAGCAATCAGCCCCAGCATTTT. This codes for CASSFYGGSNQPQHF.

This rearrangement joins TRBV27 to TRBJ2-1; TRBD2 is a possible D gene (5 bases). The CDR3 sequence is 15 residues long. Trimming took off 2 bases at V and 4 bases at J, with 12 bases between the two ends. The germline gives CDR1 MNHEY, CDR2 SMNVEV (reference sequence). The CDR3 here is CASSLLTREYNEQFF. The DNA for the CDR3 is TGTGCCAGCAGTTTACTTACTAGAGAATACAATGAGCAGTTCTTC.

V is TRBV20-1 and J is TRBJ2-7; TRBD1 is a possible D gene (6 bases). Deletions cut 1 base from V and 2 bases from J, with 18 bases between. The CDR3 is 16 amino acids. Germline V gives CDR1 DFQATT, CDR2 SNEGSKA (reference sequence). The CDR3 DNA follows: TGCAGTGCTAGAGGGGGGCACTCCGCCTTTCCCTACGAGCAGTACTTC. Amino acids: CSARGGHSAFPYEQYF.

Only a few counts were recorded for this clonotype. The chain is built from TRBV4-1 and TRBJ1-3, with D unresolved. CDR3 size: 15 residues. V was clipped by 1 base and J by 4 bases, with 11 bases between them. Germline CDR1 and CDR2: MGHRA and YSYEKL. Written as DNA, the CDR3 is TGCGCCAGCAGCCAAGTGGGGAGAGGCGGAAACACCATATATTTT. Its protein product is CASSQVGRGGNTIYF.

The chain carries TRBV6-2 or TRBV6-3 and TRBJ2-1; 8 nucleotides agree with TRBD2. Trimming took 2 bases from V and 5 from J; bases not matched to a gene: 17. In germline, CDR1 is MNHEY, CDR2 SVGEGT. CDR3 length: 19 residues. The CDR3 loop reads CASSYPPTTSGSLNNEQFF. CDR3 sequence (DNA): TGTGCCAGCAGTTACCCCCCCACTACGAGCGGGAGTTTGAACAATGAGCAGTTCTTC.

This clonotype has only a few counts. The V and J genes are TRBV7-9 and TRBJ2-5; D is possibly TRBD1 (6 bases). Trimming left V 7 bases short and J 2 bases short, with 17 bases between. The CDR3 extends over 15 amino acids. Germline lookup yields CDR1 SEHNR and CDR2 FQNEAQ (reference sequence). The CDR3 here is CASTLRDKRQETQYF. The CDR3 DNA sequence: TGTGCCAGCACCCTCCGGGACAAAAGGCAAGAGACCCAGTACTTC.

This chain links TRBV7-2 with TRBJ1-2; perhaps TRBD1 as D (6 bases). CDR1 and CDR2 from the germline V gene are SGHTA and FQGNSA. This CDR3 is 16 amino acids long. V lost 7 bases and J 3 bases, leaving 21 bases between the germline ends. In nucleotides, the CDR3 is TGTGCCAGCACCCCGATTTTGTGGGGGGCTGACTATGGCTACACCTTC. Protein sequence: CASTPILWGADYGYTF.

The chain recombines TRBV7-8 with TRBJ1-5; 8 positions agree with TRBD1. From germline, CDR1 is SGHVS and CDR2 FQNEAQ. This CDR3 spans 13 amino acids. V shed 7 bases, J shed 5 bases, and the junction held 4 bases outside the gene matches. CDR3 residues: CASNADRDQPQHF. DNA for the CDR3: TGTGCCAGCAACGCGGACAGGGATCAGCCCCAGCATTTT. The full variable domain, in which reference TRBV7-8 and TRBJ1-5 provide the parts outside the CDR3, is GAGVSQSPRYKVAKRGQDVALRCDPISGHVSLFWYQQALGQGPEFLTYFQNEAQLDKSGLPSDRFFAERPEGSVSTLKIQRTQQEDSAVYLCASNADRDQPQHFGDGTRLSIL.

This clonotype has at least ten counts. This rearrangement joins TRBV7-9 to TRBJ2-1; 9 bases are a match to TRBD2. The CDR3 has 17 amino acids. CDR1 and CDR2 (germline): SEHNR, FQNEAQ (reference sequence). Trimming took 5 bases from V and 4 from J; bases not matched to a gene: 12. Written as DNA, the CDR3 is TGTGCCAGCAGCCCCGGTATGGGACTAGCCTTTTACAATGAGCAGTTCTTC. Translating gives CASSPGMGLAFYNEQFF.

This clonotype was observed a handful of times. The chain's CDR3 is CASLTSGRPPETTDEQFF. The CDR3 DNA follows: TGCGCCAGCTTGACTAGCGGGAGACCCCCCGAGACTACAGATGAGCAGTTCTTC. The chain uses TRBV10-2 and TRBJ2-1; TRBD2 matches at 12 bases. With 8 bases clipped from V and 8 bases from J, the junction kept 19 bases outside the gene matches. The germline V gene has CDR1 WSHSY and CDR2 SAAADI. The CDR3 is 18 residues long.